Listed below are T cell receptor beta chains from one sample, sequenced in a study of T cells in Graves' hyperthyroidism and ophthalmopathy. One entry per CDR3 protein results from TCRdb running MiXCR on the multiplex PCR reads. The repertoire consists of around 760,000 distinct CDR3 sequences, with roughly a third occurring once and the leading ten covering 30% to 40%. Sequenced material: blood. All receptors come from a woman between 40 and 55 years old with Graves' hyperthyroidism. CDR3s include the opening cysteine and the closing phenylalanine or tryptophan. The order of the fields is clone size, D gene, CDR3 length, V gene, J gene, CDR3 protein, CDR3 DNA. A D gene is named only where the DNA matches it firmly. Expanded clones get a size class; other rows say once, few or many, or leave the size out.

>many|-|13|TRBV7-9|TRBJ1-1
CASSLGEHTEAFF
TGTGCCAGCAGCTTAGGAGAACACACTGAAGCTTTCTTT
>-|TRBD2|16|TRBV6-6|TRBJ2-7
CATSWGVSGGDYEQYF
TGTGCCACCTCGTGGGGCGTTAGCGGGGGGGACTACGAGCAGTACTTC
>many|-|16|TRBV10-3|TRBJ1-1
CATRRAGRNMNTEAFF
TGTGCCACCAGGAGGGCGGGCAGAAATATGAACACTGAAGCTTTCTTT
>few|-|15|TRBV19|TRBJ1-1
CASSMDGGGNTEAFF
TGTGCCAGTAGTATGGATGGTGGGGGCAACACTGAAGCTTTCTTT
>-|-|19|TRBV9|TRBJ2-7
CASSARGTGTGDWRDEQYF
TGTGCCAGCAGCGCGAGAGGGACCGGGACCGGGGATTGGAGGGACGAGCAGTACTTC
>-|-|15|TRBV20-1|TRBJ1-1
CSARVGSTADPEAFF
TGCAGTGCTAGAGTCGGAAGTACAGCCGACCCTGAAGCTTTCTTT
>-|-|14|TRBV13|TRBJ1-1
CASSFQQGNTEAFF
TGTGCCAGCAGTTTCCAACAGGGAAACACTGAAGCTTTCTTT
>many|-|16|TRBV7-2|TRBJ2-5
CASSDASTGRFKTQYF
TGTGCCAGCAGCGACGCCTCGACCGGGCGGTTTAAGACCCAGTACTTC
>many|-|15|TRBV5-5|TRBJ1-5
CASSPRGTSTQPQHF
TGTGCCAGCAGCCCGAGGGGGACCAGTACCCAACCCCAGCATTTT
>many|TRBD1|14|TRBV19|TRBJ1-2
CATRFGTGNYGYTF
TGTGCCACTCGCTTCGGGACAGGGAACTATGGCTACACCTTC
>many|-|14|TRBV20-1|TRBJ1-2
CSARVGTSNYGYTF
TGCAGTGCTAGGGTAGGGACGTCAAACTATGGCTACACCTTC
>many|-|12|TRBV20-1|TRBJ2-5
CSAREYQETQYF
TGCAGTGCTAGGGAGTACCAAGAGACCCAGTACTTC
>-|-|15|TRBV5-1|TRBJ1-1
CASSLGGQENTEAFF
TGCGCCAGCAGCCTGGGGGGGCAAGAGAACACTGAAGCTTTCTTT
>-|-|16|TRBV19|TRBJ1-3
CASSIVGPGSGNTIYF
TGTGCCAGTAGTATAGTGGGTCCGGGCTCGGGAAACACCATATATTTT
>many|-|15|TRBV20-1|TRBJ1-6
CSASEHPTGHSPLHF
TGCAGTGCTAGCGAACACCCGACGGGGCATTCACCCCTCCACTTT
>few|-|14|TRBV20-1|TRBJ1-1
CSAPPTAMNTEAFF
TGCAGTGCTCCCCCGACAGCTATGAACACTGAAGCTTTCTTT
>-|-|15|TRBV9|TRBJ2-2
CASGGQILNAGELFF
TGTGCCAGCGGGGGTCAAATTCTGAATGCCGGGGAGCTGTTTTTT
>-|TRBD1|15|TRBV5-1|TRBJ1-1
CASSLTGEVDTEAFF
TGCGCCAGCAGCCTGACAGGGGAAGTGGATACTGAAGCTTTCTTT
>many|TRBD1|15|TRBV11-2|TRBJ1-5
CASRSTGRKDQPQHF
TGTGCCAGCAGGTCGACAGGGCGGAAGGATCAGCCCCAGCATTTT
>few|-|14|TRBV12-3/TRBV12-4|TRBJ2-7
CASSLGAAYYEQYF
TGTGCCAGCAGTTTAGGCGCAGCTTACTACGAGCAGTACTTC
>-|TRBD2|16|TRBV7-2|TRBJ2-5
CASSLAAGVGQETQYF
TGTGCCAGCAGCTTAGCCGCGGGAGTTGGACAAGAGACCCAGTACTTC
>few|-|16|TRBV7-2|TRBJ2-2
CASSSGGGGNTGELFF
TGTGCCAGCAGCTCCGGGGGAGGGGGCAACACCGGGGAGCTGTTTTTT
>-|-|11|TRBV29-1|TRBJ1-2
CTEGHIYGYTF
TGCACCGAGGGACATATTTATGGCTACACCTTC
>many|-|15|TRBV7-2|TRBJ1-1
CASSPIGGVGTEAFF
TGTGCCAGCAGCCCCATTGGGGGGGTCGGAACTGAAGCTTTCTTT
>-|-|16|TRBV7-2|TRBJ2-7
CASSLEAAGVVFEQYF
TGTGCCAGCAGCTTAGAGGCGGCAGGGGTTGTGTTCGAGCAGTACTTC
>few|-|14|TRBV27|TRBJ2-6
CASHDRSGANVLTF
TGTGCCAGCCATGACAGATCTGGGGCCAACGTCCTGACTTTC
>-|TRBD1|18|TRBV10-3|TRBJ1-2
CAISDGRETGGAVYGYTF
TGTGCCATCAGTGACGGCAGGGAAACAGGGGGCGCCGTCTATGGCTACACCTTC
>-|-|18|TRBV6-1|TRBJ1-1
CASSKFTAIWITTDEAFF
TGTGCCAGCAGTAAATTCACCGCGATATGGATCACTACTGATGAAGCTTTCTTT
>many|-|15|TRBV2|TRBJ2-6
CASSDVDAGANVLTF
TGTGCCAGCAGTGATGTGGACGCCGGGGCCAACGTCCTGACTTTC
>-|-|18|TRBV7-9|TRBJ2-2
CASSSGFRGGTNTGELFF
TGCGCCAGCAGCTCAGGGTTTAGAGGGGGGACGAACACCGGGGAGCTGTTTTTT
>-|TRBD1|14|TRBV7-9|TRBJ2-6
CASSPRGTGSTEAF
TGTGCCAGCAGCCCCCGGGGGACAGGGTCGACTGAAGCTTTC
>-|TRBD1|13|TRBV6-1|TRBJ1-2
CVSSGTGDYGYTF
TGTGTCAGCAGTGGGACAGGGGACTATGGCTACACCTTC
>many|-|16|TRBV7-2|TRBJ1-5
CASSLALGDWDQPQHF
TGTGCCAGCAGCTTAGCGCTGGGGGATTGGGATCAGCCCCAGCATTTT
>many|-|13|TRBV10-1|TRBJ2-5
CASSESIRETQYF
TGCGCCAGCAGTGAGTCAATTCGAGAGACCCAGTACTTC
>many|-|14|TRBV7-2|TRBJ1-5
CASSPQGMSEPQHF
TGTGCCAGCAGCCCGCAGGGTATGAGTGAGCCCCAGCATTTT
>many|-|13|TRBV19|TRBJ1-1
CAALRQVGTEAFF
TGTGCCGCCCTTAGGCAGGTCGGGACTGAAGCTTTCTTT
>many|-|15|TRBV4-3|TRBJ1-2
CASSQDPGQAHGYTF
TGCGCCAGCAGCCAAGATCCGGGGCAGGCCCACGGCTACACCTTC
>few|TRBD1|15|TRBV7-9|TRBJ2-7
CASSSGQGGSYEQYF
TGTGCCAGCAGCTCGGGACAGGGCGGCTCCTACGAGCAGTACTTC
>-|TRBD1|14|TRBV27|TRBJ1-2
CASQPGQGRNGYTF
TGTGCCAGCCAACCGGGACAGGGAAGGAATGGCTACACCTTC
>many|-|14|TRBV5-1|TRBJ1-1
CASCSSGGYTEAFF
TGCGCCAGTTGCAGTAGTGGGGGTTACACTGAAGCTTTCTTT
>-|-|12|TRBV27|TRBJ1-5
CADEDGNQPQHF
TGTGCCGATGAGGACGGCAATCAGCCCCAGCATTTT
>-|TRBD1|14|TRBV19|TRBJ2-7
CASRSGQGAYEQYF
TGTGCCAGTAGATCGGGACAGGGAGCCTACGAGCAGTACTTC
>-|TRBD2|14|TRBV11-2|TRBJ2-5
CASLADWYQETQYF
TGTGCTAGCCTAGCGGACTGGTACCAAGAGACCCAGTACTTC
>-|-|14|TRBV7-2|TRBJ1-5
CASGPSDGRGPQHF
TGTGCCAGCGGCCCATCGGACGGCCGGGGGCCCCAGCATTTT
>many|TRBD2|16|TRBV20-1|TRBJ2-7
CSASADQAGGLYEQYF
TGCAGTGCTAGCGCGGATCAAGCGGGGGGGCTCTACGAGCAGTACTTC
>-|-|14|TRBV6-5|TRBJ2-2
CASTLTGRAGELFF
TGTGCCAGCACCCTAACGGGACGGGCCGGGGAGCTGTTTTTT
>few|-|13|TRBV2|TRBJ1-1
CASGSTANTEAFF
TGTGCCAGCGGGTCGACCGCGAACACTGAAGCTTTCTTT
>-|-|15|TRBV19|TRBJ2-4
CASSSGIVTKNIQYF
TGTGCCAGTAGTAGCGGGATAGTAACCAAAAACATTCAGTACTTC
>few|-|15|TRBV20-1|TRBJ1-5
CSAPGTKGPTQPQHF
TGCAGTGCCCCCGGGACAAAAGGGCCGACACAGCCCCAGCATTTT
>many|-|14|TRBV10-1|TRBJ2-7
CASSESQLSYEQYF
TGCGCCAGCAGTGAGTCGCAGCTTTCCTACGAGCAGTACTTC
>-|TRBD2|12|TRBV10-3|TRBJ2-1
CAISDLADEQFF
TGTGCCATCAGTGATCTAGCGGATGAGCAGTTCTTC